The T cell receptor (beta chain) described here comes from a study of CD4 and CD8 cells across lung adenocarcinoma regions. CDR3 size: 18 residues. Germline lookup yields CDR1 ENHRY and CDR2 SYGVKD. V dropped 0 bases and J dropped 4; count of bases not matched to a gene: 7. TCRdb fed the PCR reads into MiXCR, producing one record per CDR3 protein. The table lists roughly 7,100 distinct CDR3 sequences, about 43% of them singletons. Localized lung adenocarcinoma, a non-small cell lung cancer, affected the donors. This TCR was sampled from a male donor with lung adenocarcinoma. The CD4 and CD8 labels of this study may be unreliable. The material sequenced was CD4+ T cells from the margin of a lung tumor. The rearrangement links TRBV10-3 to TRBJ2-1, with 12 bases aligning to TRBD2. The CDR3 is CAISESAGTSGQYNEQFF. For the CDR3, the DNA is TGTGCCATCAGTGAGTCAGCCGGGACTAGCGGGCAGTACAATGAGCAGTTCTTC.